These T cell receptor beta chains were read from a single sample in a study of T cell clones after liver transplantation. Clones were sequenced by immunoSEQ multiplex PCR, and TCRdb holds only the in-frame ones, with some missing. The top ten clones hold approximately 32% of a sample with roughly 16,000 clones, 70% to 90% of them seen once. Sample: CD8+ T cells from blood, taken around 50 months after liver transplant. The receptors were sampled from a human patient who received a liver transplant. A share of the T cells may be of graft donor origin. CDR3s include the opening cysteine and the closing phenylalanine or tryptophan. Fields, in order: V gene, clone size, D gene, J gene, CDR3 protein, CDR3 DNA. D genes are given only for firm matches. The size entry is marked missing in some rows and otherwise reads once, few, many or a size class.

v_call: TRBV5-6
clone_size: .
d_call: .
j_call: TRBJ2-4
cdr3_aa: CASSGGRRAKNIQYF
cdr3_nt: TGTGCCAGCAGCGGAGGTCGACGCGCCAAAAACATTCAGTACTTC

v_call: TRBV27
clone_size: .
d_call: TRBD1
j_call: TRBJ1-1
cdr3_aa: CASSYGTGSTEAFF
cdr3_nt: TGTGCCAGCAGCTACGGGACAGGGAGCACTGAAGCTTTCTTT

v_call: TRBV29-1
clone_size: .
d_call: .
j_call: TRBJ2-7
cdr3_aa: CSVGPTSYEQYF
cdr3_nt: TGCAGCGTTGGACCCACCTCCTACGAGCAGTACTTC

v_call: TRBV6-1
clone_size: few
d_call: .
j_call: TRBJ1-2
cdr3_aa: CASSVTGIRGYGYTF
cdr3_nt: TGTGCCAGCAGCGTTACAGGGATCAGAGGCTATGGCTACACCTTC

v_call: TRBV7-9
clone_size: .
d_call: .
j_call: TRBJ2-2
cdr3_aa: CASSLNPGELFF
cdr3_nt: TGTGCCAGCAGCTTAAATCCGGGGGAGCTGTTTTTT

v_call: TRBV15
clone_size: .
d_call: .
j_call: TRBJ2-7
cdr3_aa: CATSRDSGRGRIEQYF
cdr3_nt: TGTGCCACCAGCAGAGATTCCGGCCGTGGAAGGATCGAGCAGTACTTC

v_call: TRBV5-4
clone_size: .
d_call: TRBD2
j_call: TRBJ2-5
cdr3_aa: CASSLRGAGGETQYF
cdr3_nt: TGTGCCAGCAGCCTCCGAGGGGCGGGGGGGGAGACCCAGTACTTC

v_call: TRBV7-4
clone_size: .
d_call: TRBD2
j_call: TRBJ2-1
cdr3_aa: CASSLRGVAGANEQFF
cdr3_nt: TGTGCCAGCAGCTTACGGGGGGTAGCGGGAGCAAATGAGCAGTTCTTC

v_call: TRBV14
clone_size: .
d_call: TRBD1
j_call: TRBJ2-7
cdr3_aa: CASSQERQGPYEQYF
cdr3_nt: TGTGCCAGCAGCCAAGAACGACAGGGACCCTACGAGCAGTACTTC

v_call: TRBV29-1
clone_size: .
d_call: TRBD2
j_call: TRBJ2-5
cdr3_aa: CSVEASGGAGETQYF
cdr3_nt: TGCAGCGTTGAAGCCAGCGGGGGGGCCGGAGAGACCCAGTACTTC

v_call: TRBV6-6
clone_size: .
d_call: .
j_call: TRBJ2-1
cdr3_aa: CASSPVTGSYNEQFF
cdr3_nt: TGTGCCAGCAGCCCCGTCACAGGGTCCTACAATGAGCAGTTCTTC

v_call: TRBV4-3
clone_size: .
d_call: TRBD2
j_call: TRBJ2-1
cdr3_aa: CASSQDWSSGWKWFF
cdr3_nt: TGCGCCAGCAGCCAAGATTGGTCTAGCGGGTGGAAGTGGTTCTTC

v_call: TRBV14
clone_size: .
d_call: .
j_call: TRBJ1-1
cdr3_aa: CASSQPGTLNTEAFF
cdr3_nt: TGTGCCAGCAGCCAACCCGGGACATTGAACACTGAAGCTTTCTTT

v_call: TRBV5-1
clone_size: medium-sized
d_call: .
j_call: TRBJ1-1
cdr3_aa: CASSFTGMNTEAFF
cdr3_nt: TGCGCCAGCAGCTTTACAGGGATGAACACTGAAGCTTTCTTT

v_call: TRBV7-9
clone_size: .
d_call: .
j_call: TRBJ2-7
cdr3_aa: CASSHQGEVGYEQYF
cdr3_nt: TGTGCCAGCAGTCACCAGGGAGAGGTGGGCTACGAGCAGTACTTC

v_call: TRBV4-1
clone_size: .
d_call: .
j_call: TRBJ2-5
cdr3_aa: CASSQTLGGGETQYF
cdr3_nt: TGCGCCAGCAGCCAGACATTAGGGGGGGGAGAGACCCAGTACTTC

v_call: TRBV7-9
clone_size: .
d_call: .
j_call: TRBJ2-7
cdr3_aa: CASSPLDSPYEQYF
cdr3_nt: TGTGCCAGCAGCCCTTTGGACAGTCCCTACGAGCAGTACTTC

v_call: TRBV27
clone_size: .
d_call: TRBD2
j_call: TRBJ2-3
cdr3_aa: CASSQGFGLAGTDTQYF
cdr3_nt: TGTGCCAGCAGTCAAGGGTTCGGGCTAGCGGGCACAGATACGCAGTATTTT

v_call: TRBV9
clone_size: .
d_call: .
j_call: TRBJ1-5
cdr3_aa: CASSLSPLQNQPQHF
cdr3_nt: TGTGCCAGCAGCCTATCGCCGCTTCAAAATCAGCCCCAGCATTTT

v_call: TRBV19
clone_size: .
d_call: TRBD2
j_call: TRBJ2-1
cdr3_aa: CASQAERGGPNEQFF
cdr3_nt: TGTGCCAGCCAGGCGGAGCGGGGGGGCCCAAATGAGCAGTTCTTC

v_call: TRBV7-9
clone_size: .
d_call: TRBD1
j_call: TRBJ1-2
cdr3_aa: CASSLARDRINYGYTF
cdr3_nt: TGTGCCAGCAGCTTAGCCCGGGACAGAATTAACTATGGCTACACCTTC

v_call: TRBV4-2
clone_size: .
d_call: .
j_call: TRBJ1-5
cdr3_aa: CASSQATGGEINQPQHF
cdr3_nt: TGTGCCAGCAGCCAGGCCACGGGGGGTGAGATCAATCAGCCCCAGCATTTT

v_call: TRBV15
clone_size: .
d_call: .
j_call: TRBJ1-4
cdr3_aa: CATSSLAPQEKLFF
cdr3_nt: TGTGCCACCAGCAGCTTGGCCCCTCAAGAAAAACTGTTTTTT

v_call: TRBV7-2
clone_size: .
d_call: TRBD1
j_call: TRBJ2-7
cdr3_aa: CASSPGTGAYEQYF
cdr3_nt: TGTGCCAGCAGCCCGGGCACAGGGGCCTACGAGCAGTACTTC

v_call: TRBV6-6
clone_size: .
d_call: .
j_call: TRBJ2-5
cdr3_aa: CASSRLYQETQYF
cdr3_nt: TGTGCCAGCAGTCGCCTGTACCAAGAGACCCAGTACTTC

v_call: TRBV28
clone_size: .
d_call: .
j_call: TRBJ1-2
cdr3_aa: CASSWAGSIIGYTF
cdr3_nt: TGTGCCAGCAGTTGGGCAGGGTCTATAATAGGCTACACCTTC

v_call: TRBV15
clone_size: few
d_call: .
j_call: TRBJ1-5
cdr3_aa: CATSRDNLSNQPQHF
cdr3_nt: TGTGCCACCAGCAGAGACAACCTTAGCAATCAGCCCCAGCATTTT

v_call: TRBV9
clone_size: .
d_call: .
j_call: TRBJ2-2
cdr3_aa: CASSDGLPNTGELFF
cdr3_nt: TGTGCCAGCAGCGACGGCCTCCCGAACACCGGGGAGCTGTTTTTT

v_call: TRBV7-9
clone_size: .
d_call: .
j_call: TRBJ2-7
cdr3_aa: CASSPGVGDEQYF
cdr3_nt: TGTGCCAGCAGCCCTGGAGTGGGGGATGAGCAGTACTTC

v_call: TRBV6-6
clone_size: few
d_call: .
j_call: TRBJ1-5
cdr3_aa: CATRGSWGNQPQHF
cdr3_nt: TGTGCCACCCGCGGGAGCTGGGGCAATCAGCCCCAGCATTTT

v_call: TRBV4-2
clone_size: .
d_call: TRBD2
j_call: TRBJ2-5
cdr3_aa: CASSPGESTSGSVEETQYF
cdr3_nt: TGTGCCAGCAGCCCTGGCGAGTCGACTAGCGGGAGTGTAGAAGAGACCCAGTACTTC

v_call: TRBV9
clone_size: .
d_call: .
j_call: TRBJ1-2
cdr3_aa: CASSGRPSSNYGYTF
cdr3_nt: TGTGCCAGCAGCGGGAGGCCATCTTCTAACTATGGCTACACCTTC

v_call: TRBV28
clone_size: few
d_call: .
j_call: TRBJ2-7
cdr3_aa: CASSAYETGPSYEQYF
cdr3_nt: TGTGCCAGCAGTGCGTACGAGACTGGCCCGTCCTACGAGCAGTACTTC

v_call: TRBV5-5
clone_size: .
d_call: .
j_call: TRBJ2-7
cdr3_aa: CASSVGNEQYF
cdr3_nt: TGTGCCAGCAGCGTGGGGAACGAGCAGTACTTC

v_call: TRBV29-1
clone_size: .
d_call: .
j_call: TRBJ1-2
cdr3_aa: CSAPDSGPYGYTF
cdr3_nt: TGCAGCGCTCCCGACTCTGGGCCGTATGGCTACACCTTC

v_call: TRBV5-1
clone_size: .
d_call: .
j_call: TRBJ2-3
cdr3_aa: CASSSASTDTQYF
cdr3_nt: TGCGCCAGCAGCTCCGCTAGCACAGATACGCAGTATTTT

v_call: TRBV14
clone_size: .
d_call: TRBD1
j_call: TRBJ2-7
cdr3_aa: CASSYGTGGSYEQYF
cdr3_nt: TGTGCCAGCAGCTACGGGACAGGAGGCTCCTACGAGCAGTACTTC

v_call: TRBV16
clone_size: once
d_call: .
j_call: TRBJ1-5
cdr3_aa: CASSQGAVSNQPQHF
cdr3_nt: TGTGCCAGCAGCCAAGGGGCAGTGAGCAATCAGCCCCAGCATTTT

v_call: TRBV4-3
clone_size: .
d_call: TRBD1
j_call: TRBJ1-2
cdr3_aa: CASSQGTGDNYGYTF
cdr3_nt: TGCGCCAGCAGCCAAGGCACAGGGGACAACTATGGCTACACCTTC

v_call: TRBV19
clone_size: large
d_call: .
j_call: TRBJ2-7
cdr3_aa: CASTGGAADEQYF
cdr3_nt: TGTGCCAGTACTGGGGGGGCAGCAGACGAGCAGTACTTC

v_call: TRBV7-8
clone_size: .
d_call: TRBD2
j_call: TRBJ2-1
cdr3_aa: CASSLRGLAGGRGEQFF
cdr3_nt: TGTGCCAGCAGCTTAAGGGGACTAGCGGGAGGCCGGGGGGAGCAGTTCTTC

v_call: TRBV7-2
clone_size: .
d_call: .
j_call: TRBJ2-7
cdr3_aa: CASSLVMRKPEQYF
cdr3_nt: TGTGCCAGCAGCTTAGTTATGCGGAAGCCCGAGCAGTACTTC

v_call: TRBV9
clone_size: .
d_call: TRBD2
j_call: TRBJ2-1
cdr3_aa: CASGRPGTSGSDEQFF
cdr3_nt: TGTGCCAGCGGCCGCCCAGGGACTAGCGGGAGTGACGAGCAGTTCTTC

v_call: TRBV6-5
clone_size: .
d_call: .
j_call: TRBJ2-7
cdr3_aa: CASSYSGAYEQYF
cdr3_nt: TGTGCCAGCAGTTACTCGGGCGCCTACGAGCAGTACTTC